These 32 T cell receptor beta chains were all obtained from the same sample, sequenced in a study of shared clonotypes between healthy human individuals. The assay was immunoSEQ multiplex PCR, and TCRdb's table has in-frame clones only and misses some. The sample holds around 2.5 million clones, under 95% seen once. The sequencing input was naive CD4+ T cells from PBMCs. Noted subset: CD45RA+ positively selected. These receptors all come from a man between 18 and 35 years old in good health. Some clones in this sample may be carry-over from other donors' samples.

Only one count was recorded for this clone. The chain links TRBV11-1 to TRBJ1-2, with D perhaps TRBD1 (5 bases). Looked up from germline, CDR1 is SGHAT and CDR2 is FQDESV (reference sequence). Trimming cost V 5 bases and J 4 bases, with 14 bases left between them. The CDR3 has 14 residues. The CDR3 DNA reads as TGTGCCAGCAGCCCCCTGGACATCAGCTATGGCTACACCTTC. Encoded protein: CASSPLDISYGYTF.

The chain links TRBV15 to TRBJ1-4; D may be TRBD1 (6 bases). Trimming left V 9 bases short and J 8 bases short, with 22 bases between. Germline V gene data show CDR1 as LNHNV and CDR2 as YYDKDF (reference sequence). The CDR3 runs to 15 residues. DNA of the CDR3: TGTGCCACGGACGGACGGGACACCCGGGGGGAAAAACTGTTTTTT. This gives the protein CATDGRDTRGEKLFF.

This chain links TRBV14 with TRBJ2-5; 7 bases are a match to TRBD1. This CDR3 has 14 amino acids. Germline CDR1 SGHDN, CDR2 FVKESK. V gave up 2 bases and J gave up 2 bases; unmatched junction bases: 2. This CDR3 reads CASSQRDSQETQYF. DNA of the CDR3: TGTGCCAGCAGCCAACGGGACAGTCAAGAGACCCAGTACTTC.

In nucleotides, the CDR3 is TGCAGCGGAAGGAAGGGCCCGGCCTACGAGCAGTACTTC. Translated, it gives CSGRKGPAYEQYF. The V call is TRBV29-1, the J call TRBJ2-7; D call uncertain. Trimming left V 7 bases short and J 2 bases short, with 15 bases between. Germline loops: CDR1 SQVTM, CDR2 ANQGSEA. The CDR3 totals 13 residues.

The DNA of the CDR3 is TGCGCCAGCAGCCAAGGGAGGATCCCAGGGGATGAAAAACTGTTTTTT. Its protein is CASSQGRIPGDEKLFF. The V call is TRBV4-1, the J call TRBJ1-4, with D maybe TRBD1 (6 bases). Germline assignment: CDR1 MGHRA and CDR2 YSYEKL. The CDR3 is made up of 16 amino acids. Between the trimmed V and J ends, which lost 1 base and 6 bases, there was a span of 15 bases.

The chain has TRBV14 and TRBJ2-5, with no clear D. Germline CDR1 and CDR2: SGHDN and FVKESK. The CDR3 consists of 14 residues. Trimming removed 6 bases from V and 1 base from J, with 12 bases in between. In DNA, the CDR3 is TGTGCCAGCAGTCGGGCGTGGGCCCAAGAGACCCAGTACTTC. It specifies CASSRAWAQETQYF.

The V and J genes are TRBV21-1 and TRBJ2-7. TRBV21-1 is a documented pseudogene. This CDR3 has 10 residues. The CDR3, as DNA: TGTGCCATCAAACGCTACGAGCAGTACTTC. Translated: CAIKRYEQYF.

The V and J genes are TRBV19 and TRBJ2-3; 11 positions match TRBD2. Germline V CDR1 and CDR2: LNHDA, SQIVND (reference sequence). This CDR3 comprises 16 residues. The J segment lost 9 bases and the V segment lost 3 bases, leaving 11 bases of the junction unmatched. CDR3 in amino acids: CASSIGSGRAEGTQYF. Here the CDR3 DNA reads TGTGCCAGTAGTATTGGTAGCGGGAGGGCCGAGGGGACGCAGTATTTT.

The chain links TRBV30 to TRBJ1-2; no clear D gene. V lost 8 bases and J 1 base, leaving 11 bases between the germline ends. The germline V gene has CDR1 GTSNPN and CDR2 SVGIG (reference sequence). The CDR3 runs to 12 residues. Written as DNA, the CDR3 is TGTGCCGCACACAGCTTTAACTATGGCTACACCTTC. Encoded protein: CAAHSFNYGYTF.

The chain links TRBV19 to TRBJ2-6; no firm D call. With 4 bases removed from V and 3 bases from J, the gap between germline ends came to 10 bases. Per the germline V gene, CDR1 is LNHDA and CDR2 is SQIVND (reference sequence). CDR3 length: 15 residues. In DNA form, the CDR3 reads TGTGCCAGTAGTACCGACCTGGGTGGGGCCAACGTCCTGACTTTC. This gives the protein CASSTDLGGANVLTF.

The chain links TRBV7-2 to TRBJ2-1, with D uncertain. This CDR3 contains 14 residues. The V end was cut by 0 bases, the J end by 6 bases, with 9 bases between. CDR1 is SGHTA and CDR2 is FQGNSA in the germline V gene. The CDR3 protein is CASSLAAGPNEQFF. The CDR3 coding sequence is TGTGCCAGCAGCTTAGCCGCAGGCCCCAATGAGCAGTTCTTC.

On this clone itself: In the same sample, other DNA sequences code for this CDR3. The CDR3, as DNA: TGCGCCAGCAGCTTCGGACTAGCGGGAGGGCCCGGAGAGACCCAGTACTTC. Translated, it gives CASSFGLAGGPGETQYF. The chain couples TRBV5-1 to TRBJ2-5; 15 bases map to TRBD2. With V trimmed by 2 bases and J by 4 bases, 6 bases remained unmatched. CDR3 size: 17 residues. The germline V gene encodes CDR1 SGHRS and CDR2 YFSETQ.

This chain connects TRBV25-1 to TRBJ2-7; no clear D gene. Per germline, CDR1 MGHDK and CDR2 SYGVNS. The CDR3 has 13 residues. V lost 3 bases to trimming and J lost 7 bases, with 13 bases between them. The CDR3 sequence is CASSDRGRSEQYF. Here the CDR3 DNA reads TGTGCCAGCAGTGATAGAGGACGTTCTGAGCAGTACTTC.

The V gene is TRBV18, the J gene TRBJ2-1; D remains ambiguous. In germline, CDR1 is KGHSH, CDR2 LQKENI. Between the trimmed V and J ends, which lost 3 bases and 8 bases, there was a span of 5 bases. This CDR3 is 11 amino acids long. In nucleotides, the CDR3 is TGTGCCAGCTCACCTTACGATGAGCAGTTCTTC. Its protein product is CASSPYDEQFF.

The sample holds one count of this clone. This chain joins TRBV5-6 and TRBJ1-2; D unclear. CDR3 length: 17 residues. Trimming left V 0 bases short and J 3 bases short, with 18 bases between. CDR1 and CDR2 (germline): SGHDT, YYEEEE. The CDR3 here is CASSLGLYSPLDYGYTF. CDR3 nucleotide sequence: TGTGCCAGCAGCTTGGGTTTATACAGCCCTCTGGACTATGGCTACACCTTC.

The J gene is TRBJ1-5, the V gene TRBV28, with TRBD1 identical over 10 bases. The CDR3 runs to 17 residues. Germline V gene sequence: CDR1 MDHEN, CDR2 SYDVKM. The J segment lost 2 bases and the V segment lost 6 bases, leaving 10 bases of the junction unmatched. CDR3 sequence: CASSRGTGVEGNQPQHF. DNA for the CDR3: TGTGCCAGCAGCCGCGGGACAGGGGTAGAGGGCAATCAGCCCCAGCATTTT.

The table lists this clone with a count of one. The chain carries TRBV7-8 and TRBJ2-3, with 7 bases fitting TRBD1. In germline, CDR1 is SGHVS, CDR2 FQNEAQ. The V and J ends lost 5 bases and 2 bases, in that order; junction bases with no gene match: 16. This CDR3 region has 18 residues. CDR3 coding DNA: TGTGCCAGCAGCGTCAGCCGACAGGGACGGGGCAACACAGATACGCAGTATTTT. It is translated as CASSVSRQGRGNTDTQYF.

This clone was found once. The chain uses TRBV9 and TRBJ2-7, with 9 bases that match TRBD2. With V trimmed by 0 bases and J by 0 bases, 7 bases remained unmatched. There are 17 residues in the CDR3. Germline values: CDR1 SGDLS, CDR2 YYNGEE. In DNA, the CDR3 is TGTGCCAGCAGCGTAGGGACTAGCGTAAGGAGCTCCTACGAGCAGTACTTC. Translating gives CASSVGTSVRSSYEQYF.

In the case of this clone: Additional DNA sequences in this sample encode the identical CDR3. J is TRBJ2-5 and V is TRBV18; D is possibly TRBD2 (5 bases). Germline loops: CDR1 KGHSH, CDR2 LQKENI. The CDR3 spans 12 residues. Trimming pared 6 bases from V and 3 bases from J, leaving 8 bases between. The CDR3 spells CASSPGEETQYF. The CDR3 region has the DNA TGTGCCAGCTCCCCCGGGGAAGAGACCCAGTACTTC. Using reference TRBV18 and TRBJ2-5 for the parts outside the CDR3, the full variable domain is NAGVMQNPRHLVRRRGQEARLRCSPMKGHSHVYWYRQLPEEGLKFMVYLQKENIIDESGMPKERFSAEFPKEGPSILRIQQVVRGDSAAYFCASSPGEETQYFGPGTRLLVL.

The chain employs TRBV28 and TRBJ1-4; possible D gene TRBD1, 6 bases. The germline V gene encodes CDR1 MDHEN and CDR2 SYDVKM. V lost 6 bases to trimming and J lost 4 bases, with 12 bases between them. The CDR3 contains 14 residues. CDR3 in amino acids: CASRRTAYNEKLFF. The CDR3 DNA follows: TGTGCCAGCAGAAGGACAGCCTATAATGAAAAACTGTTTTTT. Combining the CDR3 with reference TRBV28 and TRBJ1-4 gives the whole variable domain DVKVTQSSRYLVKRTGEKVFLECVQDMDHENMFWYRQDPGLGLRLIYFSYDVKMKEKGDIPEGYSVSREKKERFSLILESASTNQTSMYLCASRRTAYNEKLFFGSGTQLSVL.

This clone has more than one count but fewer than ten. V is TRBV5-1 and J is TRBJ1-4; a weak D match, TRBD1 (6 bases). This CDR3 is 14 amino acids long. V lost 0 bases and J lost 3, with 6 bases in between. Per germline, CDR1 SGHRS and CDR2 YFSETQ. CDR3 DNA: TGCGCCAGCAGCTTGGCAGGGGCTAATGAAAAACTGTTTTTT. Protein: CASSLAGANEKLFF. The full variable domain, its missing parts supplied by reference TRBV5-1 and TRBJ1-4, is KAGVTQTPRYLIKTRGQQVTLSCSPISGHRSVSWYQQTPGQGLQFLFEYFSETQRNKGNFPGRFSGRQFSNSRSEMNVSTLELGDSALYLCASSLAGANEKLFFGSGTQLSVL.

V is TRBV5-4 and J is TRBJ1-4, with D perhaps matching TRBD1 (6 bases). Germline CDR1 reads SGHNT; CDR2 reads YYREEE (reference sequence). V lost 4 bases and J 3 bases, leaving 13 bases between the germline ends. The CDR3 has 15 residues. CDR3 loop: CASSNKQGANEKLFF. CDR3 coding DNA: TGTGCCAGCAGCAACAAACAGGGTGCTAATGAAAAACTGTTTTTT.

The rearrangement links TRBV27 to TRBJ1-4; the match to TRBD1 covers 8 bases. Germline CDR1 MNHEY, CDR2 SMNVEV (reference sequence). After removal of 7 bases from V and 7 bases from J, the junction contained 8 bases not matched to a gene. CDR3 size: 14 residues. The DNA of the CDR3 is TGTGCCAGCAAAAAGCAGGGGGCGTCTGAAAAACTGTTTTTT. Its translation: CASKKQGASEKLFF.

A remark on this clone: Other DNA sequences within the sample encode an identical CDR3. The V call is TRBV9, the J call TRBJ2-3; D is unclear. Germline CDR1 reads SGDLS; CDR2 reads YYNGEE. The CDR3 is 14 residues long. V lost 2 bases and J 2 bases, leaving 9 bases between the germline ends. The CDR3 here is CASSVAGSTDTQYF. The CDR3 region has the DNA TGTGCCAGCAGCGTCGCCGGGTCCACAGATACGCAGTATTTT.

The chain carries TRBV4-3 and TRBJ2-7; D is perhaps TRBD2 (7 bases). V dropped 4 bases and J dropped 9 bases, with 19 bases sitting between them. Germline V gene lookup returns CDR1 LGHNA and CDR2 YSLEER. The CDR3 consists of 14 residues. CDR3 region: CASSPGEGRGGQYF. The CDR3 DNA follows: TGCGCCAGCAGCCCTGGGGAGGGACGAGGGGGGCAGTACTTC.

V gene TRBV5-1 combines with J gene TRBJ2-1, with D unclear. V dropped 4 bases and J dropped 0 bases, with 14 bases sitting between them. CDR1 is SGHRS and CDR2 is YFSETQ in the germline V gene. The CDR3 spans 16 residues. The CDR3 loop reads CASSQDGRSSYNEQFF. The CDR3 DNA sequence: TGCGCCAGCAGCCAGGACGGACGGAGCTCCTACAATGAGCAGTTCTTC.

The CDR3 here is CASSQEAGTGWGQPQHF. CDR3 coding DNA: TGCGCCAGCAGCCAAGAGGCAGGGACAGGGTGGGGACAGCCCCAGCATTTT. The chain recombines TRBV4-1 with TRBJ1-5; 9 nucleotides agree with TRBD1. J lost 7 bases, V lost 0 bases, and 10 bases had no gene match. The CDR3 has 17 residues. CDR1 is MGHRA, CDR2 YSYEKL, per germline.

As for this clone: Other DNA sequences of this sample code for an identical CDR3. The J gene is TRBJ2-7, the V gene TRBV28; 7 nucleotides agree with TRBD1. J lost 4 bases, V lost 5 bases, and 2 bases had no gene match. CDR1 is MDHEN and CDR2 is SYDVKM in the germline V gene. The CDR3 spans 12 residues. DNA for the CDR3: TGTGCCAGCAGTGAGACAGGGTACGAGCAGTACTTC. This translates into CASSETGYEQYF.

The chain joins TRBV6-1 to TRBJ2-5; the match to TRBD2 covers 8 bases. J gave up 10 bases and V 0 bases, and 7 bases lay outside the gene matches. The CDR3 length is 14 residues. Germline lookup yields CDR1 MNHNS and CDR2 SASEGT. DNA of the CDR3: TGTGCCAGCAGTGAAGCGCGGGGGGCCGAGGGCCAGTACTTC. Protein product: CASSEARGAEGQYF.

This chain joins TRBV14 and TRBJ2-1, with D perhaps matching TRBD2 (5 bases). With 3 bases removed from V and 5 bases from J, the gap between germline ends came to 11 bases. This CDR3 has 14 amino acids. Germline assignment: CDR1 SGHDN and CDR2 FVKESK. The CDR3 loop reads CASSQGRPNNEQFF. The CDR3 DNA follows: TGTGCCAGCAGCCAGGGGAGACCAAACAATGAGCAGTTCTTC.

Remarks on this clone: Other DNA sequences from this sample encode an identical CDR3 as well. The chain links TRBV2 to TRBJ2-5; perhaps TRBD2 as D (6 bases). Germline loops: CDR1 SNHLY, CDR2 FYNNEI. With 7 bases removed from V and 5 bases from J, the gap between germline ends came to 8 bases. The CDR3 has 11 residues. CDR3: CASKGGETQYF. In DNA, the CDR3 is TGTGCCAGCAAAGGAGGGGAGACCCAGTACTTC.

This chain connects TRBV11-2 to TRBJ2-1; 8 positions agree with TRBD2. Germline V lookup: CDR1 SGHAT, CDR2 FQNNGV. V lost 5 bases to trimming and J lost 5 bases; unmatched junction nucleotides: 14. The CDR3 contains 17 residues. CDR3 in DNA: TGTGCCAGCAGCCAGGGCCTACTAGCGGTGTTAAACAATGAGCAGTTCTTC. It is translated as CASSQGLLAVLNNEQFF.